These 10 T cell receptor beta chains were sequenced from one sample in a study of shared T cell receptors in the human thymus. Using immunoSEQ multiplex PCR, the repertoire was profiled, and TCRdb retains in-frame clones only, with some absent. The sample includes 540,000 or so clones, about 84% of them seen just once. The same data also went into a second study, on human thymus T cells.

Sequencing was done on a sample of thymocytes. Receptors originate from a boy less than two years old with a congenital heart defect.

The V call is TRBV4-3, the J call TRBJ2-1; perhaps TRBD2 as D (5 bases). Trimming stripped 4 bases from V and 8 bases from J, with 21 bases between. The CDR3 extends over 16 amino acids. Germline V lookup: CDR1 LGHNA, CDR2 YSLEER. The CDR3 protein is CASSRAEGVGWDEQFF. In nucleotides, the CDR3 is TGCGCCAGCAGCCGTGCTGAGGGAGTAGGCTGGGATGAGCAGTTCTTC.

Only a few counts were recorded for this clone. The V and J genes are TRBV30 and TRBJ2-7, with TRBD1 as a possible D gene (7 bases). The germline V and J ends were trimmed by 7 bases and 3 bases, with 16 bases remaining between them. CDR1 is GTSNPN and CDR2 is SVGIG in the germline V gene (reference sequence). The CDR3 consists of 13 residues. The DNA of the CDR3 is TGTGCCTCGAATGCCAGGGGGGTCTACGAGCAGTACTTC. Encoded protein: CASNARGVYEQYF.

This rearrangement joins TRBV10-1 to TRBJ2-7, with 8 bases aligning to TRBD2. The trim removed 10 bases at V and 6 bases at J, leaving 17 bases unmatched. Germline V CDR1 and CDR2: WNHNN, SYGVQD (reference sequence). The CDR3 has 15 amino acids. CDR3 region: CANSPVSGSRLEQYF. The CDR3 DNA reads TGCGCCAACTCCCCTGTAAGCGGGAGTCGGCTCGAGCAGTACTTC.

The chain uses TRBV6-6 and TRBJ1-4; D is uncertain. V shed 4 bases and J shed 12 bases, with 21 bases lying between them. The germline CDR1 and CDR2 sequences are MNHNY and SVGAGI (reference sequence). The CDR3 totals 15 residues. The CDR3 DNA follows: TGTGCCAGCAGTTCCCGAGGAGACCTCAGCGGGGAACTGTTTTTT. Its protein is CASSSRGDLSGELFF.

CDR3 sequence reads: CASSQLQGATDTQYF. CDR3 sequence (DNA): TGCGCCAGCAGCCAATTACAGGGCGCCACAGATACGCAGTATTTT. The chain carries TRBV4-3 and TRBJ2-3, with D perhaps TRBD1 (6 bases). Germline loops: CDR1 LGHNA, CDR2 YSLEER. The length of the CDR3 is 15 residues. V lost 2 bases and J 2 bases, leaving 11 bases between the germline ends.

The chain employs TRBV18 and TRBJ2-1; TRBD1 is a possible D gene (6 bases). CDR3 length equals 13 residues. Trimming took 2 bases from V and 7 from J, leaving 9 bases between them. CDR1 is KGHSH, CDR2 LQKENI, per germline. The CDR3 here is CASSPEQGNEQFF. In DNA form, the CDR3 reads TGTGCCAGCTCACCAGAGCAGGGGAATGAGCAGTTCTTC.

This rearrangement joins TRBV6-6 to TRBJ1-5, with 8 bases that match TRBD1. The J segment lost 2 bases and the V segment lost 4 bases, leaving 1 base of the junction unmatched. Germline CDR1 MNHNY, CDR2 SVGAGI (reference sequence). The CDR3 contains 14 residues. The CDR3 reads CASSWGQGNQPQHF. CDR3 coding DNA: TGTGCCAGCAGTTGGGGACAGGGCAATCAGCCCCAGCATTTT.

The gene calls are TRBV9 and TRBJ2-5; 10 nucleotides align to TRBD2. In germline, CDR1 is SGDLS, CDR2 YYNGEE. V was clipped by 4 bases and J by 0 bases; unmatched bases: 3. The CDR3 covers 15 residues. CDR3 residues: CASSPGLADQETQYF. The DNA for the CDR3 is TGTGCCAGCAGCCCCGGACTAGCGGACCAAGAGACCCAGTACTTC.

The CDR3 reads CASSESTGGFWEKLFF. The CDR3 nucleotides read TGTGCCAGCAGTGAATCTACAGGGGGCTTCTGGGAAAAACTGTTTTTT. The chain carries TRBV6-1 and TRBJ1-4; TRBD1 aligns across 9 bases. This CDR3 has 16 residues. The junction had 9 bases not matched to a gene; V was cut back by 2 bases and J by 8 bases. CDR1 is MNHNS and CDR2 is SASEGT in the germline V gene.

The chain combines TRBV2 with TRBJ1-4, with 9 bases identical to TRBD1. Germline CDR1 and CDR2: SNHLY and FYNNEI. CDR3 length: 14 residues. The J segment lost 4 bases and the V segment lost 4 bases, leaving 1 base of the junction unmatched. CDR3 DNA: TGTGCCAGCAGTGTGACAGGGGGTAATGAAAAACTGTTTTTT. This codes for CASSVTGGNEKLFF.